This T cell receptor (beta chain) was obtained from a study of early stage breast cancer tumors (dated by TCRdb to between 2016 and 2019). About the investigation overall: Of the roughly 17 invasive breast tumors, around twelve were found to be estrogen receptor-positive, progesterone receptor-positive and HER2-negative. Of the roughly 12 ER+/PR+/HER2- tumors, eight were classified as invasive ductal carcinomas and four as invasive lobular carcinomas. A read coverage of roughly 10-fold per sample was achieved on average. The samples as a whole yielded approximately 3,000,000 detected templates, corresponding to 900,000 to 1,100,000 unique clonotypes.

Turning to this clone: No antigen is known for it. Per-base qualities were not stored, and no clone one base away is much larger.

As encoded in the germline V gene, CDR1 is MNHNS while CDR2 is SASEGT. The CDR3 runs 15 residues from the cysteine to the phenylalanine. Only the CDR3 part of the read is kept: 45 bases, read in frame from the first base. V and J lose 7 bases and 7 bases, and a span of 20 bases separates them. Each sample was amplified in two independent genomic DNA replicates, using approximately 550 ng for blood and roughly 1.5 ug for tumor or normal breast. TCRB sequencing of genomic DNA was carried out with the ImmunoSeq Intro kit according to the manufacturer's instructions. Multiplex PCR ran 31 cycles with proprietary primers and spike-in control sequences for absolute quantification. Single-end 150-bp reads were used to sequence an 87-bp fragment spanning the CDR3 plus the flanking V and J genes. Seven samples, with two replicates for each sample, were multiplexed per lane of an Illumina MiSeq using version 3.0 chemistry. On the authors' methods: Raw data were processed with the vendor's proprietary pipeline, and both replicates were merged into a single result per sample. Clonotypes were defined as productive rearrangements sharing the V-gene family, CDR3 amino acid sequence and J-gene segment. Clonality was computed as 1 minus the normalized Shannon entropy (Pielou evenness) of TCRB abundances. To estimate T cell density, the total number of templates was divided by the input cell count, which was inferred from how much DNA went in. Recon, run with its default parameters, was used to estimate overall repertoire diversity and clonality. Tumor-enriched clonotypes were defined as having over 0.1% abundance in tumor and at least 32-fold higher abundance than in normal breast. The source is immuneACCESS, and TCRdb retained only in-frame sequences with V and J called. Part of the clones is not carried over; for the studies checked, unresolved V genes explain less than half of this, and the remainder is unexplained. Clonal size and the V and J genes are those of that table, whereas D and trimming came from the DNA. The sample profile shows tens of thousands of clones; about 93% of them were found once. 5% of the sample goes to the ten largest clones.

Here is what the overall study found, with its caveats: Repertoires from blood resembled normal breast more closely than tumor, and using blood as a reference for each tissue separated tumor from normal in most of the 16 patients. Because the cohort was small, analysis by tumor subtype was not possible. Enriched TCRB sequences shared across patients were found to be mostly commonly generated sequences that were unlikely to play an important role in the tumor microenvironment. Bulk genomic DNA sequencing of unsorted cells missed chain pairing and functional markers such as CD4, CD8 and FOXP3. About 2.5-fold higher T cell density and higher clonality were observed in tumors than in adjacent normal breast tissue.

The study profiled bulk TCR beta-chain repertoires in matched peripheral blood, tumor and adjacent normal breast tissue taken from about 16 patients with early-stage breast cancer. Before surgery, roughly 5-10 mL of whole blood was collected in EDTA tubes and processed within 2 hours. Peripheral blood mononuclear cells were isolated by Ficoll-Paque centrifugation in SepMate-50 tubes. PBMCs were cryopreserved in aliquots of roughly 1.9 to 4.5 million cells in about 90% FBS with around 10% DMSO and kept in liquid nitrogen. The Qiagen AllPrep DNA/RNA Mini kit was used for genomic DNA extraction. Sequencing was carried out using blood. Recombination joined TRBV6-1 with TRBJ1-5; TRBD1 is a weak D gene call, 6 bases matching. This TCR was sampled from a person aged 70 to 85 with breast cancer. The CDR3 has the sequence CASTRAGGGEQPQHF. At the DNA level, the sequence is TGTGCCAGCACCCGAGCCGGGGGGGGCGAGCAGCCCCAGCATTTT.